These T cell receptor beta chains were read from a single sample in a study of T cell responses to AZD1222 COVID-19 vaccine. TCRdb's table, derived via immunoSEQ multiplex PCR, lists solely in-frame clones and lacks some. Among about 130,000 clones listed, 92% were seen once. The material sequenced was peripheral blood, taken 28 days after the second AZD1222 dose. The receptors shown here come from an adult who received the AZD1222 COVID-19 vaccine. Both conserved end residues are part of each CDR3. The order of the fields is clone size, J gene, D gene, V gene, CDR3 DNA, CDR3 protein. The D gene is left open where the match is weak. Rows give clone size only sometimes, using once, few, many, or a class for an expanded clone.

.,TRBJ1-4,TRBD1,TRBV14,TGTGCCAGCAGCCAAGTCGTCGGACAGGGAGTGAGGGGACTGTTTTTT,CASSQVVGQGVRGLFF
.,TRBJ2-1,.,TRBV5-1,TGCGCCAGCAGTCCGTCCTACAATGAGCAGTTCTTC,CASSPSYNEQFF
once,TRBJ1-5,TRBD1,TRBV9,TGTGCCAGCAGCGCCGGGACAGTCGATCAGCCCCAGCATTTT,CASSAGTVDQPQHF
.,TRBJ1-1,.,TRBV5-5,TGTGCCAGCAGCTTGGCCGGGGGAGGCACTGAAGCTTTCTTT,CASSLAGGGTEAFF
.,TRBJ1-4,.,TRBV6-5,TGTGCCAGCAGGTACCCAACTAATGAAAAACTGTTTTTT,CASRYPTNEKLFF
.,TRBJ2-1,.,TRBV30,TGTGCCTGGAGTGTAGGAGGACCCCAGGAGCAGTTCTTC,CAWSVGGPQEQFF
.,TRBJ2-7,.,TRBV10-3,TGTGCCATCCTGGACAGCCAGAGCTCCTACGAGCAGTACTTC,CAILDSQSSYEQYF
.,TRBJ1-1,.,TRBV7-8,TGTGCCAGCAGCCCCTTAGTTGGCCATCACACTGAAGCTTTCTTT,CASSPLVGHHTEAFF
once,TRBJ1-2,.,TRBV29-1,TGCAGCGTGGGGGAGTCCTATGGCTACACCTTC,CSVGESYGYTF
.,TRBJ2-5,TRBD2,TRBV9,TGTGCCAGCAGCGCTCGGGGACTAGCGGGGGTGGAGACCCAGTACTTC,CASSARGLAGVETQYF
.,TRBJ1-6,.,TRBV21-1,TGTGCCAGCAGCTCGACGGCCACTGTTGGTTCACCCCTCCACTTT,CASSSTATVGSPLHF
.,TRBJ2-7,.,TRBV6-1,TGTGCCAGCAGTGAAGCCCCGGGTTACTTCTACGAGCAGTACTTC,CASSEAPGYFYEQYF
.,TRBJ2-2,.,TRBV6-2/TRBV6-3,TGTGCCAGCAGTTACCCAAAGACTAGGCTCTTGTCCGGGGAGCTGTTTTTT,CASSYPKTRLLSGELFF
few,TRBJ2-7,.,TRBV9,TGTGCCAGCAGCAATCCTCCCGGGGAGCAGTACTTC,CASSNPPGEQYF
.,TRBJ1-4,.,TRBV15,TGTGCCACCAGCGGTCAGACCAATGAAAAACTGTTTTTT,CATSGQTNEKLFF
.,TRBJ2-5,.,TRBV5-3,TGTGCCAGAACCGCAGGGACGGGAAAAGAGACCCAGTACTTC,CARTAGTGKETQYF
.,TRBJ1-2,.,TRBV28,TGTGCCAGCAGTCCTGGACGACTTGACTATGGCTACACCTTC,CASSPGRLDYGYTF
.,TRBJ2-2,.,TRBV24-1,TGTGCCACCAGCCCTCACTTCAGGAACACCGGGGAGCTGTTTTTT,CATSPHFRNTGELFF
.,TRBJ1-1,TRBD1,TRBV19,TGTGCCAGTAGTACTACAGGGGACACTGAAGCTTTCTTT,CASSTTGDTEAFF
.,TRBJ1-2,.,TRBV29-1,TGCAGCGTTGAGGAAGGGGGGGATGGCTACACCTTC,CSVEEGGDGYTF
.,TRBJ2-1,TRBD2,TRBV10-3,TGTGCCACCGGGACTAGCGGCTACAATGAGCAGTTCTTC,CATGTSGYNEQFF
.,TRBJ2-3,TRBD1,TRBV5-1,TGCGCCAGCAGCCCCGGACAGGGGGCGGCAGATACGCAGTATTTT,CASSPGQGAADTQYF
.,TRBJ1-6,.,TRBV2,TGTGCCAGCAGTGAGTGGCAGGGGTATAATTCACCCCTCCACTTT,CASSEWQGYNSPLHF
few,TRBJ2-7,.,TRBV9,TGTGCCAGCAGCGTAGCACCCCTTGCGGGAACCGCCTACGAGCAGTACTTC,CASSVAPLAGTAYEQYF
.,TRBJ1-4,TRBD1,TRBV7-9,TGTGCCAGCAGCTTATCCCGGACAGGGGGCGGCGGTGAAAAACTGTTTTTT,CASSLSRTGGGGEKLFF
.,TRBJ1-6,TRBD1,TRBV7-9,TGTGCCAGCAGCTTAGCGCAGGGGACAGGGACCTCACCCCTCCACTTT,CASSLAQGTGTSPLHF
.,TRBJ2-2,.,TRBV28,TGTGCCAGCAGTTTTTCTGCAGGCGGCAGGGAGCTGTTTTTT,CASSFSAGGRELFF
few,TRBJ2-7,TRBD2,TRBV6-2/TRBV6-3,TGTGCCAGCAGTCGTCTAGCGGGGGCCAGCGCTCAGTACGAGCAGTACTTC,CASSRLAGASAQYEQYF
once,TRBJ1-3,.,TRBV6-5,TGTGCCAGCAGTTACTCTATTGGCAGGGACCGAAACACCATATATTTT,CASSYSIGRDRNTIYF
.,TRBJ2-7,TRBD1,TRBV5-1,TGCGCCAGCAGCTTGGCGGGGACAGCTGCCTACGAGCAGTACTTC,CASSLAGTAAYEQYF
.,TRBJ1-2,TRBD1,TRBV5-1,TGCGCCAGCAGCTTGGGGACAGGGTTTCGTGGCTACACCTTC,CASSLGTGFRGYTF
.,TRBJ1-1,.,TRBV11-2,TGTGCCAGCAGCTTAGGGGGGTTTGAAGCTTTCTTT,CASSLGGFEAFF
.,TRBJ1-2,.,TRBV9,TGTGCCAGCAGTACCGGGGCAGCTAACTATGGCTACACCTTC,CASSTGAANYGYTF
once,TRBJ1-4,.,TRBV7-9,TGTGCCAGCAGCCCAGGTCAGGGTCGTGAAAAACTGTTTTTT,CASSPGQGREKLFF
.,TRBJ1-2,.,TRBV20-1,TGCAGTGCCACACAGGTTAGAGGCTACACCTTC,CSATQVRGYTF
.,TRBJ1-4,.,TRBV5-1,TGCGCCAGCAGCTTGGAAGGGGACAATGAAAAACTGTTTTTT,CASSLEGDNEKLFF
.,TRBJ1-6,.,TRBV3-1/TRBV3-2,TGTGCCAGCAGCGGGTGGGGGGGGTCTCGTAATTCACCCCTCCACTTT,CASSGWGGSRNSPLHF
.,TRBJ2-7,.,TRBV7-8,TGTGCCAGCAGCTTAGGGGCGTACTACGAGCAGTACTTC,CASSLGAYYEQYF
.,TRBJ2-7,.,TRBV14,TGTGCCAGCAGCCAAATCACAAGGCGGGATACCTACGAGCAGTACTTC,CASSQITRRDTYEQYF
.,TRBJ1-1,.,TRBV19,TGTGCCAGCCAAAATAATGCAGGGCACACTGAAGCTTTCTTT,CASQNNAGHTEAFF
.,TRBJ2-7,TRBD1,TRBV18,TGTGCCAGCTCACGTTCGGGACAGGGTTACGAGCAGTACTTC,CASSRSGQGYEQYF
.,TRBJ1-5,.,TRBV19,TGTGCCAGTAGTTCAGGAAAGTATAGCAATCAGCCCCAGCATTTT,CASSSGKYSNQPQHF
.,TRBJ1-2,.,TRBV6-5,TGTGCCAGCAGTTACTCGAGCTCAACGTCGACGGGCTACACCTTC,CASSYSSSTSTGYTF
.,TRBJ2-1,TRBD2,TRBV4-2,TGTGCCAGCAGCCAATTTACCCTAGCGGGAGGCCGCACTGAGCAGTTCTTC,CASSQFTLAGGRTEQFF
.,TRBJ2-1,TRBD2,TRBV24-1,TGTGCCACCAGTGATCCTAGCGGGAGATTCCATGAGCAGTTCTTC,CATSDPSGRFHEQFF
once,TRBJ1-5,.,TRBV19,TGTGCCAGTAGTACAAAAGACCGAAGCAATCAGCCCCAGCATTTT,CASSTKDRSNQPQHF
.,TRBJ2-1,.,TRBV24-1,TGTGCCACCAGTGATTTGGGCGGGACACTGACCTACAATGAGCAGTTCTTC,CATSDLGGTLTYNEQFF
.,TRBJ1-2,.,TRBV10-3,TGTGCCATCAAGGCGGAGAACGCCTATGGCTACACCTTC,CAIKAENAYGYTF
.,TRBJ1-4,.,TRBV11-3,TGTGCCAGCAGCTTGGGGGGGGAAAAACTGTTTTTT,CASSLGGEKLFF
few,TRBJ1-1,.,TRBV7-9,TGTGCCAGCAGCGGTCAAATAGACACTGAAGCTTTCTTT,CASSGQIDTEAFF
.,TRBJ2-6,.,TRBV7-2,TGTGCCAGCAGCTCTGGGCCCGGGGTCGGGGCCAACGTCCTGACTTTC,CASSSGPGVGANVLTF